Below, 28 T cell receptor beta chains from the same sample are listed, as sequenced in a study of PD-L1 blockade in urothelial cancer. Sequencing was performed with immunoSEQ multiplex PCR; in TCRdb, only in-frame clones are kept and a portion is missing. In the table there are tens of thousands of clones, 85% to 90% of which are singletons. Source: PBMCs, taken around atezolizumab (anti-PD-L1) treatment. The receptors come from a man aged 50-60 years with urothelial cancer.

The chain is built from TRBV27 and TRBJ1-1; D might be TRBD1 (5 bases). CDR1 is MNHEY, CDR2 SMNVEV, per germline (reference sequence). Trimming pared 3 bases from V and 5 bases from J, leaving 10 bases between. The CDR3 length is 13 residues. CDR3 bases: TGTGCCAGCAGTTTCGGGGGAGGGACTGAAGCTTTCTTT. This sequence encodes CASSFGGGTEAFF.

This clone has a single count. V gene TRBV19 combines with J gene TRBJ1-1; no reliable D call. This CDR3 comprises 14 residues. Germline V gene sequence: CDR1 LNHDA, CDR2 SQIVND (reference sequence). The ends were cut back, 1 base at V and 4 bases at J, with 10 bases in the middle. The CDR3 loop is CASSIGQPGTEAFF. The CDR3 DNA is TGTGCCAGTAGTATAGGGCAGCCGGGCACTGAAGCTTTCTTT.

This chain connects TRBV7-2 to TRBJ2-5, with TRBD2 matching 7 bases. Germline V gene data show CDR1 as SGHTA and CDR2 as FQGNSA. The CDR3 covers 18 residues. Trimming at V came to 4 bases and at J to 1 base, leaving 15 bases not matched to a gene. DNA of the CDR3: TGTGCCAGCAGCTCACCCGGGGGGAGCGGGACCAGCCAAGAGACCCAGTACTTC. This translates into CASSSPGGSGTSQETQYF.

The chain is built from TRBV10-1 and TRBJ2-7; D uncertain. Per germline, CDR1 WNHNN and CDR2 SYGVQD (reference sequence). Trimming took 6 bases from V and 4 from J, leaving 16 bases between them. The CDR3 contains 14 residues. The CDR3 here is CASSDSTIVYEQYF. The DNA for the CDR3 is TGCGCCAGCAGCGACTCCACTATTGTGTACGAGCAGTACTTC.

This clone showed up just a few times. The genes are TRBV7-9 and TRBJ2-7, with D maybe TRBD1 (6 bases). The CDR3 sequence is 14 residues long. V was trimmed by 0 bases and J by 4 bases, leaving 10 bases between them. Germline CDR1 is SEHNR and CDR2 is FQNEAQ (reference sequence). CDR3 nucleotides: TGTGCCAGCAGCTTAGCGGGGGCCATATACGAGCAGTACTTC. Encoded protein: CASSLAGAIYEQYF.

This chain connects TRBV5-4 to TRBJ2-1; TRBD2 agrees at 8 bases. CDR1 is SGHNT, CDR2 YYREEE, per germline (reference sequence). CDR3 length: 16 amino acids. The V and J ends lost 4 bases and 0 bases, in that order; junction bases with no gene match: 6. DNA of the CDR3: TGTGCCAGCAGCGCTGTACGGGGGGGCTCCTACAATGAGCAGTTCTTC. Translation gives CASSAVRGGSYNEQFF.

The chain couples TRBV6-5 to TRBJ1-5; D remains ambiguous. V gave up 4 bases and J gave up 3 bases, with 13 bases separating them. Germline-derived CDR1 and CDR2 are MNHEY and SVGAGI. The CDR3 contains 15 residues. This CDR3 reads CASSSSGGNNQPQHF. CDR3 bases: TGTGCCAGCAGTTCCTCCGGAGGGAACAATCAGCCCCAGCATTTT.

The V call is TRBV6-1, the J call TRBJ2-3; no firm D call. Trimming took 7 bases from V and 0 from J, leaving 11 bases between them. CDR3 size: 14 residues. Germline V gene lookup returns CDR1 MNHNS and CDR2 SASEGT. The CDR3: CASIGRQSTDTQYF. In nucleotides, the CDR3 is TGTGCCAGCATTGGGCGTCAAAGCACAGATACGCAGTATTTT.

This clone was seen only a few times. This chain connects TRBV28 to TRBJ1-5, with 10 bases lining up with TRBD1. This CDR3 is built from 16 residues. Per the germline V gene, CDR1 is MDHEN and CDR2 is SYDVKM. V was clipped by 6 bases and J by 6 bases; unmatched bases: 11. The CDR3 here is CASRAPGQGQGQPQHF. CDR3 DNA sequence: TGTGCCAGCAGAGCACCGGGACAGGGGCAGGGTCAGCCCCAGCATTTT.

This chain uses TRBV7-2 with TRBJ2-3; TRBD2 aligns across 12 bases. The V segment lost 1 base and the J segment 6 bases; nucleotides outside the gene matches: 8. There are 17 residues in the CDR3. Germline CDR1 reads SGHTA; CDR2 reads FQGNSA. CDR3 nucleotides: TGTGCCAGCAGCTTAGGGTTGACTAGCGGGAGATGGGATACGCAGTATTTT. It translates to CASSLGLTSGRWDTQYF.

The chain joins TRBV11-2 to TRBJ1-6; D perhaps matches TRBD1 (5 bases). CDR3 size: 16 residues. V gave up 7 bases and J gave up 4 bases, with 17 bases separating them. From germline, CDR1 is SGHAT and CDR2 FQNNGV. This CDR3 reads CASTATATSYNSPLHF. CDR3 DNA sequence: TGTGCCAGCACCGCGACAGCTACTTCGTATAATTCACCCCTCCACTTT.

This clone was recorded a few times. The chain combines TRBV9 with TRBJ2-3; the match to TRBD2 covers 11 bases. The CDR3 has 16 amino acids. Losses at the gene ends were 2 bases for V and 5 bases for J; bases not matched to a gene: 7. Germline V gene lookup returns CDR1 SGDLS and CDR2 YYNGEE. The CDR3 coding sequence is TGTGCCAGCAGCGTTAGCGGGAGGGCTACTAGAGATACGCAGTATTTT. Its translation is CASSVSGRATRDTQYF.

This clone came up a few times. V is TRBV30 and J is TRBJ2-2; 8 bases match TRBD1. V gave up 1 base and J gave up 5 bases; unmatched junction bases: 12. The germline gives CDR1 GTSNPN, CDR2 SVGIG (reference sequence). The CDR3 contains 17 residues. CDR3 sequence (DNA): TGTGCCTGGAGTGGAAGCTCAGGGGGCCGATGGACCGGGGAGCTGTTTTTT. Encoded protein: CAWSGSSGGRWTGELFF. The full variable domain, rest sourced from reference TRBV30 and TRBJ2-2, is SQTIHQWPATLVQPVGSPLSLECTVEGTSNPNLYWYRQAAGRGLQLLFYSVGIGQISSEVPQNLSASRPQDRQFILSSKKLLLSDSGFYLCAWSGSSGGRWTGELFFGEGSRLTVL.

The chain is built from TRBV19 and TRBJ2-7, with TRBD1 as a possible D gene (5 bases). The V end was cut by 9 bases, the J end by 3 bases, with 15 bases between. The CDR3 consists of 13 residues. The V gene's germline CDR1 is LNHDA and CDR2 SQIVND (reference sequence). CDR3 coding DNA: TGTGCCAGAGATTGGCCAGGGTTCTACGAGCAGTACTTC. Protein sequence: CARDWPGFYEQYF.

V is TRBV7-9 and J is TRBJ2-5; TRBD1 matches 10 bases. Trimming cost V 5 bases and J 5 bases; bases outside gene matches: 8. The CDR3 is made up of 15 amino acids. Germline V lookup: CDR1 SEHNR, CDR2 FQNEAQ (reference sequence). Here the CDR3 DNA reads TGTGCCAGCAGCCCCCGACAGGGGGCTTGGGAGACCCAGTACTTC. It is translated as CASSPRQGAWETQYF.

The chain carries TRBV1 and TRBJ2-3; TRBD1, the D gene given by the table, was not confirmed from the DNA. TRBV1 is listed as a pseudogene. The CDR3 has 20 amino acids. The CDR3 coding sequence is TGCACCAGCAGCCAAGGTCTTTATTGGGACAGGGGAGGTGGGATAGATACGCAGTATTTT. Amino acid sequence: CTSSQGLYWDRGGGIDTQYF.

This chain uses TRBV5-1 with TRBJ2-2; 8 nucleotides align to TRBD1. Germline V gene sequence: CDR1 SGHRS, CDR2 YFSETQ. This CDR3 region has 15 residues. The V segment lost 4 bases and the J segment 1 base; nucleotides outside the gene matches: 3. The CDR3 bases are TGCGCCAGCAGCCTGGACAGGGTGAACACCGGGGAGCTGTTTTTT. Its translation is CASSLDRVNTGELFF. The full variable domain, with the rest looked up from reference TRBV5-1 and TRBJ2-2, is KAGVTQTPRYLIKTRGQQVTLSCSPISGHRSVSWYQQTPGQGLQFLFEYFSETQRNKGNFPGRFSGRQFSNSRSEMNVSTLELGDSALYLCASSLDRVNTGELFFGEGSRLTVL.

This chain uses TRBV6-5 with TRBJ2-7; tentatively, D is TRBD2 (5 bases). V was pared by 5 bases and J by 7 bases, with 18 bases between. CDR3 length: 14 amino acids. The germline gives CDR1 MNHEY, CDR2 SVGAGI. In DNA form, the CDR3 reads TGTGCCAGCAGTCCCCGAGCGGCTCCCTGGGAGCAGTACTTC. Protein sequence: CASSPRAAPWEQYF.

This clone was seen a few times. The rearrangement links TRBV6-5 to TRBJ1-3; D unresolved. This CDR3 is built from 16 residues. V was pared by 0 bases and J by 0 bases, with 9 bases between. Germline CDR1 is MNHEY and CDR2 is SVGAGI. This CDR3 reads CASSYSSLRSGNTIYF. The CDR3 nucleotides read TGTGCCAGCAGTTACTCGAGCCTGCGCTCTGGAAACACCATATATTTT.

The CDR3: CASSEARGVAGITNEQFF. CDR3 sequence (DNA): TGTGCCAGCAGTGAAGCGCGTGGAGTAGCGGGGATAACCAATGAGCAGTTCTTC. The rearrangement joins TRBV2 to TRBJ2-1, with TRBD2 identical over 8 bases. After removal of 0 bases from V and 6 bases from J, the junction contained 13 bases not matched to a gene. CDR3 length: 18 amino acids. From germline, CDR1 is SNHLY and CDR2 FYNNEI.

V and J are TRBV30 and TRBJ1-5; 9 nucleotides line up with TRBD1. The CDR3 length is 17 residues. Trimming took 0 bases from V and 2 from J; bases not matched to a gene: 8. Germline V gives CDR1 GTSNPN, CDR2 SVGIG (reference sequence). The CDR3 spells CAWSVTSRDRGNQPQHF. CDR3 DNA: TGTGCCTGGAGTGTAACGTCAAGGGACAGGGGCAATCAGCCCCAGCATTTT.

This clone showed up just a few times. This chain links TRBV7-9 with TRBJ1-4; no firm D call. V lost 2 bases, J lost 4 bases, and 17 bases lay in between. The CDR3 extends over 17 amino acids. Germline V CDR1 and CDR2: SEHNR, FQNEAQ (reference sequence). The CDR3 bases are TGTGCCAGCAGCTTATCGAGCCGGAGCGATTTTAATGAAAAACTGTTTTTT. As protein: CASSLSSRSDFNEKLFF.

The chain employs TRBV6-5 and TRBJ1-5, with TRBD1 as a possible D gene (5 bases). V was shortened by 0 bases and J by 6 bases, with 9 bases between the two germline ends. This CDR3 is 14 amino acids long. Germline values: CDR1 MNHEY, CDR2 SVGAGI. In DNA form, the CDR3 reads TGTGCCAGCAGTTACTCGGGGGGATCTCAGCCCCAGCATTTT. It translates to CASSYSGGSQPQHF.

V and J are TRBV7-9 and TRBJ2-1; the match to TRBD1 covers 8 bases. V gave up 2 bases and J gave up 3 bases; unmatched junction bases: 3. Germline CDR1 is SEHNR and CDR2 is FQNEAQ (reference sequence). There are 15 residues in the CDR3. CDR3 bases: TGTGCCAGCAGCTTATCACAGGGGGTCTACAATGAGCAGTTCTTC. This gives the protein CASSLSQGVYNEQFF. Full variable domain (outside the CDR3, taken from reference TRBV7-9 and TRBJ2-1): DTGVSQNPRHKITKRGQNVTFRCDPISEHNRLYWYRQTLGQGPEFLTYFQNEAQLEKSRLLSDRFSAERPKGSFSTLEIQRTEQGDSAMYLCASSLSQGVYNEQFFGPGTRLTVL.

The J gene is TRBJ1-1, the V gene TRBV5-1; 7 bases align to TRBD1. The CDR3 consists of 14 residues. J was trimmed by 3 bases and V by 0 bases; bases with no gene match: 2. CDR1 SGHRS and CDR2 YFSETQ come from the germline V gene. As DNA, the CDR3 is TGCGCCAGCAGCTTGGTTCAGGGGGACACTGAAGCTTTCTTT. This codes for CASSLVQGDTEAFF.

V is TRBV4-1 and J is TRBJ2-2, with 9 bases lining up with TRBD2. The CDR3 sequence is 15 residues long. V trimming: 0 bases; J trimming: 8 bases; junction bases outside the gene matches: 4. Germline V CDR1 and CDR2: MGHRA, YSYEKL. Here the CDR3 reads CASSQEGLAGGELFF. CDR3 nucleotides: TGCGCCAGCAGCCAAGAGGGACTAGCAGGGGGGGAGCTGTTTTTT.

This chain links TRBV5-5 with TRBJ1-2, with 11 bases matching TRBD1. The CDR3 runs to 14 residues. From germline, CDR1 is SGHKS and CDR2 YYEKEE (reference sequence). The junction had 4 bases not matched to a gene; V was cut back by 4 bases and J by 5 bases. The CDR3 DNA reads as TGTGCCAGCAGCGGACAGGGGGCAAAGTATGGCTACACCTTC. This encodes CASSGQGAKYGYTF.

The V gene is TRBV5-4, the J gene TRBJ2-1, with D maybe TRBD1 (6 bases). There are 14 residues in the CDR3. Trimming took off 4 bases at V and 8 bases at J, with 16 bases between the two ends. Germline V gives CDR1 SGHNT, CDR2 YYREEE (reference sequence). The CDR3 coding sequence is TGTGCCAGCAGCCCCTCTGGTGGGGGCGATGAGCAGTTCTTC. Its protein product is CASSPSGGGDEQFF.